The entry below describes one TCR beta chain. Its antigen remains unknown. These data are taken from a study of T-cell memory formation after mild COVID-19. Study-wide findings and caveats: Day 15 to 85 contracting clones showed balanced CD4/CD8; later expanders leaned CD4+.

TCRdb re-called the 5' RACE reads with MiXCR, one entry per CDR3 protein. The sample lists 360,000 or so distinct CDR3 sequences; 25% to 30% were seen once. Unmatched junction bases numbered 19, after V lost 8 bases and J lost 7 bases. Germline V lookup: CDR1 MNHNS, CDR2 SASEGT. This CDR3 has 18 residues. The specimen sequenced was PBMCs or a T cell subset sorted from them (not recorded which). This rearrangement joins TRBV6-1 to TRBJ2-2; 10 bases align to TRBD2. This sequence was found in an adult woman who had mild COVID-19 (a few samples of this study predate the infection). Cell type and time point are not known. CDR3 region: CASAPLQTSGARGGELFF. CDR3 nucleotides: TGTGCCAGCGCTCCACTCCAAACTAGCGGGGCCCGGGGCGGGGAGCTGTTTTTT.